What follows are 29 T cell receptor beta chains derived from one specimen sequenced in a study of blood T cells in healthy people across ages. Then a second PCR, running roughly 7 to 11 cycles, was carried out with a sample-barcoded 5' primer and a J-beta primer mix. TCRdb reprocessed the 5' RACE reads with MiXCR, giving one entry per CDR3 protein. This table has around 2 million distinct CDR3 sequences, around 40% appearing once. Source material: blood. Receptors were obtained from a human donor in good health.

The rearrangement uses TRBV20-1 and TRBJ1-5; 8 positions agree with TRBD1. The CDR3 contains 13 residues. Germline-derived CDR1 and CDR2 are DFQATT and SNEGSKA (reference sequence). The V gene end was trimmed by 5 bases and the J gene end by 6 bases; junction bases not matched to a gene: 6. CDR3 region: CSALDRVIQPQHF. The DNA for the CDR3 is TGCAGTGCTTTGGACAGGGTGATTCAGCCCCAGCATTTT.

This clonotype was seen more than once but under ten times. The chain uses TRBV28 and TRBJ1-5; weak D call: TRBD1 (6 bases). Trimming pared 4 bases from V and 9 bases from J, leaving 22 bases between. Germline V gene sequence: CDR1 MDHEN, CDR2 SYDVKM. The CDR3 extends over 16 amino acids. The CDR3 loop reads CASSSGRGGSLRPQHF. The DNA for the CDR3 is TGTGCCAGCAGTTCCGGTAGGGGGGGTTCGCTGCGGCCCCAGCATTTT.

The J gene is TRBJ1-2, the V gene TRBV20-1; 9 bases line up with TRBD1. CDR1 is DFQATT, CDR2 SNEGSKA, per germline (reference sequence). The CDR3 is made up of 13 amino acids. V gave up 2 bases and J gave up 5 bases; unmatched junction bases: 3. CDR3 sequence reads: CSARWTGEYGYTF. The CDR3 region has the DNA TGCAGTGCTAGATGGACAGGGGAGTATGGCTACACCTTC.

This clonotype was detected only a few times. The V call is TRBV6-5, the J call TRBJ1-5; perhaps TRBD1 as D (6 bases). Germline V lookup: CDR1 MNHEY, CDR2 SVGAGI. Trimming pared 2 bases from V and 6 bases from J, leaving 8 bases between. The CDR3 length is 13 residues. The CDR3 reads CASSYIRGQPQHF. The CDR3 region has the DNA TGTGCCAGCAGTTACATCAGGGGTCAGCCCCAGCATTTT.

V usage is TRBV29-1 and J usage is TRBJ2-3; 8 bases match TRBD2. This CDR3 is built from 13 residues. CDR1 is SQVTM, CDR2 ANQGSEA, per germline. The junction had 4 bases not matched to a gene; V was cut back by 8 bases and J by 0 bases. CDR3 DNA sequence: TGCAGCTCGAGCGGGGGAAGCACAGATACGCAGTATTTT. Its translation is CSSSGGSTDTQYF.

This sequence joins TRBV5-4 and TRBJ2-5, with TRBD2 matching over 9 bases. V shed 3 bases and J 5 bases; nucleotides not matched to a gene: 11. The CDR3 has 16 residues. From germline, CDR1 is SGHNT and CDR2 YYREEE (reference sequence). Here the CDR3 reads CASSWRVASGAETQYF. The CDR3 nucleotides are TGTGCCAGCAGCTGGCGGGTAGCTAGCGGGGCGGAGACCCAGTACTTC.

This clonotype was picked up a small number of times. The V and J genes are TRBV5-6 and TRBJ2-3, with a possible D match to TRBD2 (5 bases). The V and J ends lost 2 bases and 1 base respectively, with 11 bases between them. The germline V gene has CDR1 SGHDT and CDR2 YYEEEE. CDR3 length: 15 amino acids. The CDR3 region is CASSFVGARTDTQYF. The CDR3 DNA reads TGTGCCAGCAGCTTTGTGGGAGCCCGCACAGATACGCAGTATTTT.

This clonotype was recorded only once. This chain uses TRBV7-2 with TRBJ1-4, with 8 bases identical to TRBD1. With 1 base clipped from V and 8 bases from J, the junction kept 6 bases outside the gene matches. The CDR3 loop spans 15 amino acids. The V gene's germline CDR1 is SGHTA and CDR2 FQGNSA. CDR3 amino acids: CASSLGRGRGEKLFF. The CDR3 region has the DNA TGTGCCAGCAGCTTAGGCAGGGGGCGAGGGGAAAAACTGTTTTTT.

This rearrangement joins TRBV28 to TRBJ1-2, with 7 bases identical to TRBD1. With V trimmed by 6 bases and J by 10 bases, 14 bases remained unmatched. The CDR3 covers 14 residues. The germline V gene has CDR1 MDHEN and CDR2 SYDVKM. Written as DNA, the CDR3 is TGTGCCAGCAGCCCAAGCCAGGGGGGAACAATCTACACCTTC. This codes for CASSPSQGGTIYTF.

This clonotype was picked up a small number of times. V and J are TRBV12-3 or TRBV12-4 and TRBJ1-5, with TRBD1 matching over 7 bases. CDR3 size: 16 residues. Losses at the gene ends were 4 bases for V and 6 bases for J; bases not matched to a gene: 12. The CDR3 sequence is CASSSSYLQGIQPQHF. CDR3 sequence (DNA): TGTGCCAGCAGTTCCTCTTACCTACAGGGGATTCAGCCCCAGCATTTT.

A few counts support this clonotype. V and J are TRBV7-2 and TRBJ1-2; possible D gene TRBD1, 6 bases. The V gene lost 5 bases and the J gene lost 3 bases, with 13 bases spanning the gap. Germline CDR1 reads SGHTA; CDR2 reads FQGNSA. CDR3 length: 14 amino acids. For the CDR3, the DNA is TGTGCCAGCAGCCCCACAGGGACCTACTATGGCTACACCTTC. This translates into CASSPTGTYYGYTF.

This clonotype turned up a few times. CDR3 region: CASQWGTNYEQYF. DNA of the CDR3: TGTGCCTCCCAATGGGGGACTAACTACGAGCAGTACTTC. This rearrangement joins TRBV6-1 to TRBJ2-7, with 7 nucleotides matching TRBD2. The V segment lost 11 bases and the J segment 3 bases; nucleotides outside the gene matches: 10. The CDR3 extends over 13 amino acids. The germline V gene encodes CDR1 MNHNS and CDR2 SASEGT.

There are many counts of this clonotype. The V and J genes are TRBV5-1 and TRBJ2-5, with 12 bases matching TRBD2. CDR1 and CDR2 (germline): SGHRS, YFSETQ. CDR3 length equals 18 residues. V dropped 0 bases and J dropped 3; count of bases not matched to a gene: 9. In DNA form, the CDR3 reads TGCGCCAGCAGCTTGGGGAGACTAGCGGGGGCCACGGAAGAGACCCAGTACTTC. Its protein is CASSLGRLAGATEETQYF.

This clonotype has at least ten counts. A junction end diverges from the germline sequence, so it may reflect a read error. The genes are TRBV4-3 and TRBJ2-5, with TRBD1 identical over 7 bases. The CDR3 runs 13 residues. Germline loops: CDR1 LGHNA, CDR2 YSLEER. CDR3 amino acids: CASSQDRLETQYF. CDR3 coding DNA: TGTGCCAGCAGTCAGGACAGGCTCGAGACCCAGTACTTC.

The chain carries TRBV4-1 and TRBJ2-3, with 9 bases that match TRBD2. This CDR3 has 18 residues. Germline V gives CDR1 MGHRA, CDR2 YSYEKL. The J segment lost 2 bases and the V segment lost 0 bases, leaving 9 bases of the junction unmatched. CDR3 sequence (DNA): TGCGCCAGCAGCCAAGATAAAGGTAGCGGGGGACTCACAGATACGCAGTATTTT. It yields the protein CASSQDKGSGGLTDTQYF.

The gene calls are TRBV29-1 and TRBJ1-2; 7 nucleotides line up with TRBD1. The germline V gene encodes CDR1 SQVTM and CDR2 ANQGSEA. The junction had 10 bases not matched to a gene; V was cut back by 5 bases and J by 4 bases. The CDR3 has 14 amino acids. CDR3 amino acids: CSVLLFTGAYGYTF. Here the CDR3 DNA reads TGCAGCGTTCTACTCTTTACAGGGGCCTATGGCTACACCTTC.

This clonotype has just a few counts. V gene TRBV6-2 or TRBV6-3 combines with J gene TRBJ2-1; TRBD1 matches at 7 bases. The V segment lost 5 bases and the J segment 5 bases; nucleotides outside the gene matches: 9. Germline values: CDR1 MNHEY, CDR2 SVGEGT. The CDR3 extends over 15 amino acids. CDR3 loop: CASSPHRDSNNEQFF. As DNA, the CDR3 is TGTGCCAGCAGTCCCCACCGGGACAGCAACAATGAGCAGTTCTTC.

The chain carries TRBV7-6 and TRBJ2-3; D unclear. Per germline, CDR1 SGHVS and CDR2 FNYEAQ. CDR3 length: 16 amino acids. Trimming took 1 base from V and 2 from J, leaving 13 bases between them. The CDR3 spells CASSLVLVMDTDTQYF. The CDR3, as DNA: TGTGCCAGCAGCTTAGTGCTGGTCATGGACACAGATACGCAGTATTTT.

The V call is TRBV7-2, the J call TRBJ2-5; 8 bases line up with TRBD2. The CDR3 contains 16 residues. V lost 5 bases to trimming and J lost 4 bases; unmatched junction nucleotides: 12. Germline-derived CDR1 and CDR2 are SGHTA and FQGNSA. CDR3 protein: CASSRLPSGGPETQYF. The CDR3 DNA follows: TGTGCCAGCAGCCGACTTCCATCGGGAGGGCCAGAGACCCAGTACTTC.

The chain uses TRBV14 and TRBJ2-7; D not resolved. Germline V gene lookup returns CDR1 SGHDN and CDR2 FVKESK. V lost 0 bases and J lost 3, with 12 bases in between. The CDR3 spans 15 residues. CDR3 sequence: CASSQERIGVYEQYF. The CDR3 DNA is TGTGCCAGCAGCCAAGAACGGATTGGGGTCTACGAGCAGTACTTC.

This clonotype has ten or more counts. The chain employs TRBV12-3 or TRBV12-4 and TRBJ2-7, with TRBD1 matching 10 bases. Trimming removed 3 bases from V and 0 bases from J; junction bases left unmatched: 2. The CDR3 contains 15 residues. CDR3 nucleotide sequence: TGTGCCAGCAGTTTCGGGACAGGGGTCTCCTACGAGCAGTACTTC. It translates to CASSFGTGVSYEQYF.

This clonotype was seen a handful of times. The J gene is TRBJ2-3, the V gene TRBV27, with 10 bases lining up with TRBD1. J was trimmed by 6 bases and V by 5 bases; bases with no gene match: 11. Germline V lookup: CDR1 MNHEY, CDR2 SMNVEV (reference sequence). The CDR3 sequence is 16 residues long. CDR3 DNA: TGTGCCAGCAGTCCGTGGGACAGGGGCGGTAGGGATACGCAGTATTTT. Protein product: CASSPWDRGGRDTQYF.

This clonotype was found a few times. The chain combines TRBV7-8 with TRBJ2-7; D may be TRBD1 (6 bases). Between the trimmed V and J ends, which lost 5 bases and 6 bases, there was a span of 20 bases. Germline V gene lookup returns CDR1 SGHVS and CDR2 FQNEAQ. The CDR3 spans 15 residues. This chain's CDR3 is CASSPRTASPLEQYF. The CDR3 DNA reads TGTGCCAGCAGCCCACGGACAGCCTCTCCCCTCGAGCAGTACTTC.

The gene calls are TRBV11-2 and TRBJ2-3, with 7 bases fitting TRBD2. Trimming at V came to 7 bases and at J to 2 bases, leaving 9 bases not matched to a gene. The CDR3 sequence is 15 residues long. Germline V gene lookup returns CDR1 SGHAT and CDR2 FQNNGV. The CDR3 DNA reads TGTGCCAGCACCCGGCTGGCGGGGGTCACAGATACGCAGTATTTT. Protein sequence: CASTRLAGVTDTQYF.

The chain has TRBV5-5 and TRBJ1-5; a possible D gene is TRBD1 (5 bases). CDR3 size: 14 residues. V lost 0 bases and J 6 bases, leaving 10 bases between the germline ends. CDR1 is SGHKS, CDR2 YYEKEE, per germline (reference sequence). CDR3: CASSLAQQGQPQHF. The CDR3, as DNA: TGTGCCAGCAGCTTGGCCCAGCAGGGTCAGCCCCAGCATTTT.

There are a few counts of this clonotype. The genes are TRBV13 and TRBJ2-3, with TRBD2 matching over 13 bases. J was trimmed by 1 base and V by 2 bases; bases with no gene match: 6. Germline CDR1 reads PRHDT; CDR2 reads FYEKMQ (reference sequence). This CDR3 comprises 18 residues. CDR3 amino acids: CASSLMTSGGKGTDTQYF. The CDR3 DNA reads as TGTGCCAGCAGCTTAATGACTAGCGGGGGGAAAGGCACAGATACGCAGTATTTT.

This clonotype was counted a few times. This chain connects TRBV20-1 to TRBJ1-5, with TRBD1 as a possible D gene (5 bases). Germline values: CDR1 DFQATT, CDR2 SNEGSKA (reference sequence). The germline V and J ends were trimmed by 6 bases and 7 bases, with 13 bases remaining between them. The CDR3 runs to 12 residues. In DNA form, the CDR3 reads TGCAGTGCCGTCCGGGGCGGGCAGCCCCAGCATTTT. Translating it yields CSAVRGGQPQHF.

V and J are TRBV7-2 and TRBJ1-3, with D uncertain. The CDR3 loop spans 15 amino acids. Germline values: CDR1 SGHTA, CDR2 FQGNSA. V was cut by 5 bases and J by 0 bases, with 11 bases left in between. The CDR3: CASSRAASSGNTIYF. The CDR3 DNA is TGTGCCAGCAGCCGCGCCGCGAGCTCTGGAAACACCATATATTTT. The variable domain in full, completed from reference TRBV7-2 and TRBJ1-3, reads GAGVSQSPSNKVTEKGKDVELRCDPISGHTALYWYRQSLGQGLEFLIYFQGNSAPDKSGLPSDRFSAERTGGSVSTLTIQRTQQEDSAVYLCASSRAASSGNTIYFGEGSWLTVV.

This clonotype was picked up one time. One end of the junction is discordant with germline, which a read error may explain. The chain is built from TRBV12-3 or TRBV12-4 and TRBJ2-1, with D possibly matching TRBD1 (6 bases). The CDR3 has 15 amino acids. CDR3 protein: CASSVDSLSYSEQFF. The CDR3 DNA sequence: TGTGCCAGCAGTGTGGACAGCCTTTCCTACAGTGAGCAGTTCTTC.